The 6 T cell receptor beta chains below come from one sample, sequenced in a study of T cells in Graves' hyperthyroidism and ophthalmopathy. RNA transcripts provided the source from which TCR beta CDR3 regions were amplified. First-round RT-PCR of the TCR CDR3 relied on the HTBI primer set. TCRdb re-analysed the multiplex PCR reads in MiXCR, keeping a single row per CDR3 protein. Of approximately 300,000 distinct CDR3 sequences in the sample, roughly 17% are singletons; the top ten hold 33%. The sample was blood. Source of these receptors: a man younger than 40 with Graves' hyperthyroidism.

This clonotype was detected a few times. The chain links TRBV29-1 to TRBJ1-6, with D hard to call. Germline loops: CDR1 SQVTM, CDR2 ANQGSEA. This CDR3 has 13 residues. Trimming stripped 2 bases from V and 10 bases from J, with 12 bases between. CDR3 amino acids: CSVETYLGSPLHF. In DNA form, the CDR3 reads TGCAGCGTTGAAACTTACCTCGGGTCACCCCTCCACTTT.

The chain couples TRBV19 to TRBJ1-3, with D uncertain. The germline CDR1 and CDR2 sequences are LNHDA and SQIVND (reference sequence). This CDR3 region has 14 residues. V lost 7 bases and J lost 0, with 10 bases in between. The CDR3 region is CASIPRASGNTIYF. CDR3 in DNA: TGTGCCAGTATCCCCCGCGCCTCTGGAAACACCATATATTTT.

The chain recombines TRBV12-3 or TRBV12-4 with TRBJ2-2; D unclear. The CDR3 consists of 13 residues. Trimming took off 6 bases at V and 5 bases at J, with 10 bases between the two ends. The CDR3 reads CASRPTTTGELFF. Here the CDR3 DNA reads TGTGCCAGCAGACCCACCACAACCGGGGAGCTGTTTTTT.

This clonotype has a count of ten or more. The rearrangement links TRBV20-1 to TRBJ2-7; TRBD1 agrees at 8 bases. V was clipped by 5 bases and J by 2 bases; unmatched bases: 11. The germline V gene encodes CDR1 DFQATT and CDR2 SNEGSKA (reference sequence). This CDR3 is built from 15 residues. The CDR3 DNA reads TGCAGTGCTGGGGGAACGACAGGGGATCCCTACGAGCAGTACTTC. This sequence encodes CSAGGTTGDPYEQYF.

This clonotype was found many times. The chain recombines TRBV6-1 with TRBJ2-3; a weak D match, TRBD1 (6 bases). This CDR3 comprises 14 residues. V lost 6 bases and J 2 bases, leaving 12 bases between the germline ends. The germline V gene has CDR1 MNHNS and CDR2 SASEGT. The CDR3, as DNA: TGTGCCAGCAGATATAGGGACACCACAGATACGCAGTATTTT. This encodes CASRYRDTTDTQYF.

The CDR3 sequence: CASSWGGNNQPQHF. DNA of the CDR3: TGTGCCAGTAGTTGGGGGGGAAACAATCAGCCCCAGCATTTT. V usage is TRBV19 and J usage is TRBJ1-5; a possible D gene is TRBD1 (5 bases). V gave up 5 bases and J gave up 3 bases, with 11 bases separating them. CDR3 size: 14 residues. The germline gives CDR1 LNHDA, CDR2 SQIVND (reference sequence).